A single sample is the source of the 29 T cell receptor beta chains below, sequenced in a study of T cells in Graves' hyperthyroidism and ophthalmopathy. The source material, RNA transcripts, was used to amplify TCR beta CDR3 regions. An initial round of RT-PCR targeting the TCR CDR3 relied on the HTBI primer set. Each CDR3 protein is one row after TCRdb ran MiXCR on the multiplex PCR reads. The data contain approximately 510,000 distinct CDR3 sequences, 35% to 50% of them singletons. What was sequenced was peripheral blood or thyroid tissue (not recorded which). These receptors came from an adult woman with Graves' disease, either hyperthyroidism or ophthalmopathy (not recorded which).

This clonotype came up many times. The CDR3 reads CASSLGGGDSPLHF. The DNA of the CDR3 is TGTGCCAGCAGCTTAGGGGGGGGGGATTCACCCCTCCACTTT. The rearrangement uses TRBV7-3 and TRBJ1-6, with D perhaps TRBD1 (5 bases). Trimming left V 2 bases short and J 8 bases short, with 10 bases between. This CDR3 spans 14 amino acids. From germline, CDR1 is SGHTA and CDR2 FQGTGA.

This clonotype was seen a single time. The genes are TRBV7-6 and TRBJ2-5, with 7 nucleotides matching TRBD2. Unmatched junction bases numbered 6, after V lost 1 base and J lost 4 bases. Germline lookup yields CDR1 SGHVS and CDR2 FNYEAQ. CDR3 length: 15 amino acids. CDR3 DNA sequence: TGTGCCAGCAGCTTAGGGCCGTCTAGCGGAGAGACCCAGTACTTC. Amino acids: CASSLGPSSGETQYF.

The gene calls are TRBV2 and TRBJ2-5, with 8 bases aligning to TRBD2. With V trimmed by 8 bases and J by 4 bases, 15 bases remained unmatched. The germline CDR1 and CDR2 sequences are SNHLY and FYNNEI. The CDR3 length is 16 residues. This CDR3 reads CASRGSGGEAVETQYF. In DNA form, the CDR3 reads TGTGCCAGCCGGGGATCCGGGGGGGAGGCCGTAGAGACCCAGTACTTC.

V gene TRBV7-8 combines with J gene TRBJ1-4, with 7 bases that match TRBD1. Germline V gives CDR1 SGHVS, CDR2 FQNEAQ. Trimming cost V 3 bases and J 2 bases; bases outside gene matches: 12. This CDR3 comprises 18 residues. CDR3: CASSFLAGRGLTNEKLFF. CDR3 nucleotides: TGTGCCAGCAGCTTTCTAGCGGGAAGGGGGCTCACTAATGAAAAACTGTTTTTT.

This clonotype turned up a few times. This chain joins TRBV15 and TRBJ2-2; the match to TRBD1 covers 9 bases. This CDR3 is 15 amino acids long. The germline V gene has CDR1 LNHNV and CDR2 YYDKDF (reference sequence). The V gene end was trimmed by 6 bases and the J gene end by 5 bases; junction bases not matched to a gene: 7. The CDR3 here is CATSWSGTGTGELFF. CDR3 bases: TGTGCCACCAGTTGGAGCGGGACAGGGACCGGGGAGCTGTTTTTT. Filled out from reference TRBV15 and TRBJ2-2, the complete variable domain reads DAMVIQNPRYQVTQFGKPVTLSCSQTLNHNVMYWYQQKSSQAPKLLFHYYDKDFNNEADTPDNFQSRRPNTSFCFLDIRSPGLGDTAMYLCATSWSGTGTGELFFGEGSRLTVL.

The table lists this clonotype with a few counts. The chain is built from TRBV7-9 and TRBJ2-7, with D unclear. This CDR3 spans 15 amino acids. V was pared by 6 bases and J by 0 bases, with 15 bases between. Germline V gives CDR1 SEHNR, CDR2 FQNEAQ (reference sequence). The CDR3 sequence: CASSSPWVTSYEQYF. The CDR3 nucleotides are TGTGCCAGCAGTTCCCCGTGGGTAACCTCCTACGAGCAGTACTTC.

The chain uses TRBV5-1 and TRBJ2-6, with 8 bases identical to TRBD1. Germline CDR1 SGHRS, CDR2 YFSETQ. This CDR3 region has 17 residues. The V and J ends lost 6 bases and 0 bases, in that order; junction bases with no gene match: 8. The CDR3 loop reads CASTPGTGFSGANVLTF. CDR3 nucleotide sequence: TGCGCCAGCACCCCTGGGACAGGCTTCTCTGGGGCCAACGTCCTGACTTTC.

This clonotype was counted a few times. The genes are TRBV29-1 and TRBJ1-5, with 8 positions matching TRBD1. Germline V gene data show CDR1 as SQVTM and CDR2 as ANQGSEA. Trimming took 4 bases from V and 6 from J; bases not matched to a gene: 5. The CDR3 has 13 residues. CDR3: CSVGAGGFQPQHF. The CDR3 region has the DNA TGCAGCGTTGGGGCAGGGGGCTTTCAGCCCCAGCATTTT. The variable domain in full, completed from reference TRBV29-1 and TRBJ1-5, reads SAVISQKPSRDICQRGTSLTIQCQVDSQVTMMFWYRQQPGQSLTLIATANQGSEATYESGFVIDKFPISRPNLTFSTLTVSNMSPEDSSIYLCSVGAGGFQPQHFGDGTRLSIL.

The CDR3: CASSYSATGELFF. The CDR3 DNA follows: TGTGCCAGCAGCTACTCAGCCACCGGGGAGCTGTTTTTT. The chain is built from TRBV2 and TRBJ2-2; D is ambiguous. The germline V gene encodes CDR1 SNHLY and CDR2 FYNNEI. The CDR3 length is 13 residues. Trimming took 6 bases from V and 4 from J, leaving 9 bases between them.

This clonotype was seen many times. V usage is TRBV7-3 and J usage is TRBJ2-2, with D perhaps TRBD1 (7 bases). This CDR3 spans 15 amino acids. Germline assignment: CDR1 SGHTA and CDR2 FQGTGA. The V end lost 4 bases, the J end lost 1 base, and 10 bases lay between the germline ends. The CDR3 DNA is TGTGCCAGCAGCTACAGGGGAGGGAACACCGGGGAGCTGTTTTTT. The encoded protein is CASSYRGGNTGELFF.

This clonotype was seen a few times. V is TRBV2 and J is TRBJ1-2, with unresolved D. Trimming removed 4 bases at V and 7 bases at J, with 10 bases between. CDR1 is SNHLY, CDR2 FYNNEI, per germline. This CDR3 spans 12 amino acids. As DNA, the CDR3 is TGTGCCAGCAGTGCACTAAGGAGTGGCTACACCTTC. Translated, it gives CASSALRSGYTF.

This clonotype has just a few counts. This chain links TRBV9 with TRBJ2-7, with 10 bases matching TRBD2. Germline CDR1 and CDR2: SGDLS and YYNGEE. With V trimmed by 4 bases and J by 0 bases, 4 bases remained unmatched. This CDR3 comprises 15 residues. The CDR3 reads CASSRGTSASYEQYF. CDR3 DNA sequence: TGTGCCAGCAGCCGCGGGACTAGCGCCTCCTACGAGCAGTACTTC.

The chain carries TRBV7-8 and TRBJ1-6; no reliable D call. Germline lookup yields CDR1 SGHVS and CDR2 FQNEAQ. This CDR3 has 13 amino acids. The germline V and J ends were trimmed by 6 bases and 8 bases, with 11 bases remaining between them. CDR3 in DNA: TGTGCCAGCAGGAGGGTGGTGGATTCACCCCTCCACTTT. It translates to CASRRVVDSPLHF.

The table lists this clonotype with many counts. The V gene is TRBV12-3 or TRBV12-4, the J gene TRBJ1-5; D unclear. The length of the CDR3 is 15 residues. V was cut by 3 bases and J by 4 bases, with 13 bases left in between. The CDR3 region is CASSLKGGINQPQHF. The CDR3 DNA sequence: TGTGCCAGCAGTTTGAAGGGAGGGATTAATCAGCCCCAGCATTTT.

There are many counts of this clonotype. The chain uses TRBV29-1 and TRBJ1-1; D remains unclear. The CDR3 sequence is 11 residues long. The V end was cut by 5 bases, the J end by 1 base, with 5 bases between. Germline CDR1 reads SQVTM; CDR2 reads ANQGSEA. CDR3 protein: CSVLRNTEAFF. The DNA of the CDR3 is TGCAGCGTTCTAAGGAACACTGAAGCTTTCTTT.

The sample holds a few counts of this clonotype. The chain carries TRBV20-1 and TRBJ2-7; the match to TRBD1 covers 11 bases. The germline V gene has CDR1 DFQATT and CDR2 SNEGSKA (reference sequence). V lost 6 bases and J lost 2; bases outside the gene matches: 3. The CDR3 sequence is 13 residues long. CDR3 residues: CSAGQGATYEQYF. As DNA, the CDR3 is TGCAGTGCCGGACAGGGGGCAACCTACGAGCAGTACTTC.

The genes are TRBV28 and TRBJ1-2; the D gene is possibly TRBD1 (6 bases). V lost 2 bases, J lost 0 bases, and 10 bases lay in between. Germline CDR1 is MDHEN and CDR2 is SYDVKM. The CDR3 contains 15 residues. The CDR3 coding sequence is TGTGCCAGCAGTTTACAGGGGAGGACTAACTATGGCTACACCTTC. This translates into CASSLQGRTNYGYTF.

The chain links TRBV18 to TRBJ1-6, with D maybe TRBD1 (5 bases). Germline V gives CDR1 KGHSH, CDR2 LQKENI. This CDR3 spans 14 amino acids. V lost 1 base and J lost 6, with 7 bases in between. CDR3 coding DNA: TGTGCCAGCTCACCACAGGGGAGTAATTCACCCCTCCACTTT. Its translation is CASSPQGSNSPLHF.

There are many counts of this clonotype. The chain joins TRBV29-1 to TRBJ1-1; D unclear. Trimming took off 6 bases at V and 5 bases at J, with 16 bases between the two ends. CDR1 is SQVTM and CDR2 is ANQGSEA in the germline V gene. The CDR3 is 13 amino acids. The CDR3 sequence is CSVQTASRTEAFF. The CDR3 nucleotides read TGCAGCGTCCAGACCGCCTCGAGGACTGAAGCTTTCTTT. Supplemented by reference TRBV29-1 and TRBJ1-1, the full variable domain reads SAVISQKPSRDICQRGTSLTIQCQVDSQVTMMFWYRQQPGQSLTLIATANQGSEATYESGFVIDKFPISRPNLTFSTLTVSNMSPEDSSIYLCSVQTASRTEAFFGQGTRLTVV.

At least ten counts were recorded for this clonotype. The chain employs TRBV10-3 and TRBJ2-6; the match to TRBD1 covers 11 bases. Germline V gene data show CDR1 as ENHRY and CDR2 as SYGVKD. The ends lost 3 bases at V and 2 bases at J; junction bases unmatched: 3. The CDR3 is 17 amino acids. The CDR3 is CAISDGTGGPGANVLTF. Written as DNA, the CDR3 is TGTGCCATCAGTGACGGGACAGGGGGACCTGGGGCCAACGTCCTGACTTTC.

The chain combines TRBV5-5 with TRBJ2-7, with a possible D match to TRBD2 (5 bases). From germline, CDR1 is SGHKS and CDR2 YYEKEE (reference sequence). This CDR3 comprises 14 residues. The V end lost 7 bases, the J end lost 1 base, and 15 bases lay between the germline ends. The CDR3 nucleotides read TGTGCCAGCCATCTTACGACGGGATCCTACGAGCAGTACTTC. Protein product: CASHLTTGSYEQYF.

This clonotype has a handful of counts. The rearrangement joins TRBV20-1 to TRBJ1-2; a weak D match, TRBD1 (6 bases). Trimming removed 2 bases from V and 6 bases from J, with 19 bases in between. Germline lookup yields CDR1 DFQATT and CDR2 SNEGSKA (reference sequence). This CDR3 comprises 15 residues. The CDR3 spells CSARKDSSGDDGYTF. The CDR3, as DNA: TGCAGTGCTAGAAAGGACAGTTCCGGGGACGATGGCTACACCTTC.

This clonotype was observed at least ten times. This sequence joins TRBV10-3 and TRBJ1-4; unclear D gene. V was clipped by 5 bases and J by 5 bases, with 9 bases between them. CDR3 length: 13 amino acids. Germline V gene lookup returns CDR1 ENHRY and CDR2 SYGVKD. The chain's CDR3 is CAISPGWNEKLFF. CDR3 nucleotide sequence: TGTGCCATCAGTCCGGGCTGGAATGAAAAACTGTTTTTT.

This clonotype occurred a few times. V usage is TRBV29-1 and J usage is TRBJ1-2; 7 nucleotides agree with TRBD1. CDR1 and CDR2 from the germline V gene are SQVTM and ANQGSEA. The CDR3 contains 15 residues. The V and J ends lost 4 bases and 6 bases, in that order; junction bases with no gene match: 14. In DNA form, the CDR3 reads TGCAGCGTTGGGGGACCCTCAAGGACAGGTCATGGCTACACCTTC. The encoded protein is CSVGGPSRTGHGYTF.

Only a few counts were recorded for this clonotype. The chain carries TRBV10-3 and TRBJ1-2; weak D call: TRBD1 (6 bases). Germline CDR1 reads ENHRY; CDR2 reads SYGVKD. CDR3 size: 15 residues. V gave up 4 bases and J gave up 6 bases, with 18 bases separating them. CDR3 DNA sequence: TGTGCCATCAGTGGTCGGGACACCCAAGTGGATGGCTACACCTTC. Amino acid sequence: CAISGRDTQVDGYTF.

This chain links TRBV7-6 with TRBJ2-7, with D possibly being TRBD2 (5 bases). This CDR3 contains 15 residues. From germline, CDR1 is SGHVS and CDR2 FNYEAQ. The V gene lost 1 base and the J gene lost 2 bases, with 12 bases spanning the gap. In DNA form, the CDR3 reads TGTGCCAGCAGCTTAGTCGGGGTAGTCGCCTACGAGCAGTACTTC. As protein: CASSLVGVVAYEQYF.

The rearrangement uses TRBV29-1 and TRBJ1-5; D gene ambiguous. The CDR3 loop spans 14 amino acids. Germline values: CDR1 SQVTM, CDR2 ANQGSEA. V dropped 1 base and J dropped 6 bases, with 13 bases sitting between them. CDR3 in amino acids: CSVEGGTVGQPQHF. The CDR3 nucleotides are TGCAGCGTTGAAGGGGGAACAGTGGGTCAGCCCCAGCATTTT.

The gene calls are TRBV20-1 and TRBJ2-7, with TRBD2 matching 7 bases. Losses at the gene ends were 6 bases for V and 6 bases for J; bases not matched to a gene: 11. Per the germline V gene, CDR1 is DFQATT and CDR2 is SNEGSKA (reference sequence). CDR3 length: 13 residues. This CDR3 is CSARRGSATEQYF. CDR3 bases: TGCAGTGCAAGACGCGGGAGTGCCACCGAGCAGTACTTC.

This chain links TRBV12-3 or TRBV12-4 with TRBJ1-1; TRBD1 is a possible D gene (6 bases). Trimming cost V 6 bases and J 6 bases, with 20 bases left between them. CDR3 size: 15 residues. DNA for the CDR3: TGTGCCAGCAGACCCCTGGGGGGCTTGGGGGCTGAAGCTTTCTTT. Translated, it gives CASRPLGGLGAEAFF.